A single sample gave rise to the 9 T cell receptor beta chains below, sequenced in a study of T-cell memory formation after mild COVID-19. TCRdb re-called the 5' RACE reads with MiXCR, one entry per CDR3 protein. The sample yields 89,000 or so distinct CDR3 sequences, around 13% seen once. Sequenced: PBMCs or a T cell subset sorted from them (not recorded which). The receptors derive from a man aged 18-30 years who had mild COVID-19 (a few samples of this study predate the infection). Cell type and time point are not known.

In its sample, this clonotype was seen a few times. The gene calls are TRBV7-9 and TRBJ1-5; D might be TRBD1 (5 bases). V was cut by 5 bases and J by 2 bases, with 13 bases left in between. Germline V CDR1 and CDR2: SEHNR, FQNEAQ (reference sequence). The CDR3 runs to 15 residues. The CDR3 region is CASSPGRQRNQPQHF. CDR3 nucleotide sequence: TGTGCCAGCAGCCCGGGGAGACAGCGCAATCAGCCCCAGCATTTT.

This clonotype appeared a few times. The CDR3 DNA follows: TGCGCCAGCAGCTTGTATGGGCAGGGGGCTGACGAGCAGTACGTC. Encoded protein: CASSLYGQGADEQYV. The chain uses TRBV5-1 and TRBJ2-7; 8 bases are shared with TRBD1. Per germline, CDR1 SGHRS and CDR2 YFSETQ. The junction had 8 bases not matched to a gene; V was cut back by 1 base and J by 5 bases. This CDR3 contains 15 residues.

This chain joins TRBV6-5 and TRBJ1-2; D remains ambiguous. The germline V gene encodes CDR1 MNHEY and CDR2 SVGAGI. This CDR3 has 14 residues. Trimming removed 2 bases at V and 6 bases at J, with 13 bases between. The CDR3 here is CASSYRSYVDGYTF. CDR3 coding DNA: TGTGCCAGCAGTTACCGCAGCTACGTCGATGGCTACACCTTC.

CDR3 loop: CASSLGDVGTYEQYF. The CDR3 DNA reads as TGTGCCAGCAGCTTAGGGGACGTCGGCACCTACGAGCAGTACTTC. This chain joins TRBV7-2 and TRBJ2-7, with D possibly called TRBD1 or TRBD2 (5 bases each). The CDR3 is 15 amino acids. Germline assignment: CDR1 SGHTA and CDR2 FQGNSA. Trimming removed 1 base at V and 2 bases at J, with 12 bases between.

The table lists this clonotype with many counts. The chain recombines TRBV7-9 with TRBJ1-5, with TRBD1 matching over 7 bases. This CDR3 region has 15 residues. CDR1 is SEHNR, CDR2 FQNEAQ, per germline (reference sequence). V lost 5 bases, J lost 7 bases, and 11 bases stayed unmatched. The CDR3 region has the DNA TGTGCCAGCAGCGGAGTAGGGGGCGGAAAGCAGCCCCAGCATTTT. It yields the protein CASSGVGGGKQPQHF.

This clonotype occurred a few times. The chain couples TRBV6-2 or TRBV6-3 to TRBJ1-1; D is uncertain. The CDR3 runs 15 residues. V was cut by 2 bases and J by 8 bases, with 18 bases left in between. The V gene's germline CDR1 is MNHEY and CDR2 SVGEGT. For the CDR3, the DNA is TGTGCCAGCAGTTACGAAGGCAATGGTTGGCGAGAAGCTTTCTTT. It is translated as CASSYEGNGWREAFF.

In its sample, this clonotype was seen a few times. The J gene is TRBJ1-1, the V gene TRBV10-3; no definite D call. Trimming left V 0 bases short and J 4 bases short, with 12 bases between. Germline assignment: CDR1 ENHRY and CDR2 SYGVKD. CDR3 length: 15 residues. The CDR3 loop is CAISESPLVSTEAFF. The CDR3 DNA is TGTGCCATCAGTGAGTCCCCCCTGGTTAGCACTGAAGCTTTCTTT.

The sample holds a few counts of this clonotype. The genes are TRBV27 and TRBJ2-7; D is undetermined. CDR1 and CDR2 (germline): MNHEY, SMNVEV (reference sequence). Trimming stripped 5 bases from V and 1 base from J, with 12 bases between. The CDR3 has 14 residues. CDR3 DNA sequence: TGTGCCAGCAGTGGATACGGGTTGTCCTACGAGCAGTACTTC. This codes for CASSGYGLSYEQYF.

The chain has TRBV29-1 and TRBJ2-7; D unresolved. CDR3 length: 11 residues. Germline V gives CDR1 SQVTM, CDR2 ANQGSEA. Trimming removed 4 bases at V and 2 bases at J, with 6 bases between. CDR3 nucleotide sequence: TGCAGCGTTGGTAACACCTACGAGCAGTACTTC. This translates into CSVGNTYEQYF.